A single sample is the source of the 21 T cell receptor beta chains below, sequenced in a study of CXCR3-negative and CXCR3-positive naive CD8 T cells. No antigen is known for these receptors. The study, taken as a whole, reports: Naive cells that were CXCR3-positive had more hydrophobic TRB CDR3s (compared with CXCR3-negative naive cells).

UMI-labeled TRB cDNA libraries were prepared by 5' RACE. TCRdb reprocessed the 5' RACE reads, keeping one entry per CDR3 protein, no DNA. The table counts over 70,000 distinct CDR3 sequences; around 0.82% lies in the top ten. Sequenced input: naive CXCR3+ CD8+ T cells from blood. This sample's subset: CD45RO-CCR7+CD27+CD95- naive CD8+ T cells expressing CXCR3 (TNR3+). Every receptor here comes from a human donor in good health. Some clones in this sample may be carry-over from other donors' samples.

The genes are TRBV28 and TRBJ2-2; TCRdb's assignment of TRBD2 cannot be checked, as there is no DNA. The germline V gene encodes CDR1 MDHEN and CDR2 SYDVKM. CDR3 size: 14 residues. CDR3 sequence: CASSYSGGTGELFF.

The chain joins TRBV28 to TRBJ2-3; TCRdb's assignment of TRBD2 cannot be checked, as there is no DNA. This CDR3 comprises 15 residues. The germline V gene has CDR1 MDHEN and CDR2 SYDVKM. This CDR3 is CASCSGFLETDTQYF.

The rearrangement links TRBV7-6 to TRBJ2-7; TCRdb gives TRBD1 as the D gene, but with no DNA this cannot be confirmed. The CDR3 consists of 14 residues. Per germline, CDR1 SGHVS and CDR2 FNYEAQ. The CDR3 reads CASSFRDRASEQYF.

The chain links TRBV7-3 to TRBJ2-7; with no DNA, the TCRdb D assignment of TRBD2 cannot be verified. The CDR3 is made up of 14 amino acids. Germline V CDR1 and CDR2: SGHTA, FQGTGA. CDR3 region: CASSFQAESYEQYF.

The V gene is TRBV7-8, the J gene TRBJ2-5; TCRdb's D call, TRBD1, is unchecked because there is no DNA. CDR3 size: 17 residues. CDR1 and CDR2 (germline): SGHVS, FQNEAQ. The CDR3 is CASSLLGGDRGPETQYF.

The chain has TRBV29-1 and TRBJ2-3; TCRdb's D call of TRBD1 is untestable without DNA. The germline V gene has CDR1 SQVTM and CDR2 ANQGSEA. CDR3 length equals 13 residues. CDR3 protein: CSVEQGEMDTQYF.

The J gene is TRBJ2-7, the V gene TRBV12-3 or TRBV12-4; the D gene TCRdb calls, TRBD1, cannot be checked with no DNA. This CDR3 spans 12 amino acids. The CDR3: CASSPLAYEQYF.

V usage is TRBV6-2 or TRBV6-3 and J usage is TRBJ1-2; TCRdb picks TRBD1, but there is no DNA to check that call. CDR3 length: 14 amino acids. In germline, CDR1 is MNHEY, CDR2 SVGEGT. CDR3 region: CASSRSGTGDGYTF.

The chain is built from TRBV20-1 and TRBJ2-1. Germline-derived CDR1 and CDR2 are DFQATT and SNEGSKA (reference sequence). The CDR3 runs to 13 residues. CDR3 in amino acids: CSARGGWNNEQFF.

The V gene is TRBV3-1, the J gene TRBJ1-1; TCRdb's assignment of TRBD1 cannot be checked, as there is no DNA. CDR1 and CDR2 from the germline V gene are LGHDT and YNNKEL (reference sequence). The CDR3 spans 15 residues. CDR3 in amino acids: CASSPPRTGNTEAFF.

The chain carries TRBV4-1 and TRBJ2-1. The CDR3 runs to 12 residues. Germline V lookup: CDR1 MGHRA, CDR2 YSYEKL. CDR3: CASSHEMNEQFF.

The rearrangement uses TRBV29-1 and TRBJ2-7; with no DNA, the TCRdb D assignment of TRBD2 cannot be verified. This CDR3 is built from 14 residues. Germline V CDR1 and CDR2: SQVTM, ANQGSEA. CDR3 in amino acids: CSVESPGPGYEQYF.

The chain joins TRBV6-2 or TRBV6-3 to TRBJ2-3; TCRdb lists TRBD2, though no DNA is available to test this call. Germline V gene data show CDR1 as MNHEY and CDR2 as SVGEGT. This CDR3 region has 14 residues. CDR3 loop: CASSRLAGSDTQYF.

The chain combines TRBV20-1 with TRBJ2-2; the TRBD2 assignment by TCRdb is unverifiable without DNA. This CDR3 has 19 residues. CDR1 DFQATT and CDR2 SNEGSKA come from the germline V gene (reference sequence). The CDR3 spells CSARDLASEGGGDTGELFF.

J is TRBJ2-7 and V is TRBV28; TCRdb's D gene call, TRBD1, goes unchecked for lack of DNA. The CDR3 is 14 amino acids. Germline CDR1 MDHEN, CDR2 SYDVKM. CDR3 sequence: CASSLGQGASEQYF.

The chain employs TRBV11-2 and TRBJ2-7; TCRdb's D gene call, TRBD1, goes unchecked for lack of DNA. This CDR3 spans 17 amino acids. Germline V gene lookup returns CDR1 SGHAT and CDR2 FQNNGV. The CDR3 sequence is CASSLDLTRETNYEQYF.

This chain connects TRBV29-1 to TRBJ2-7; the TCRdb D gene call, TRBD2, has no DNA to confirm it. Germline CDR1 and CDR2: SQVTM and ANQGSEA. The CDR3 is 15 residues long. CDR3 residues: CSVENPRSTGYEQYF.

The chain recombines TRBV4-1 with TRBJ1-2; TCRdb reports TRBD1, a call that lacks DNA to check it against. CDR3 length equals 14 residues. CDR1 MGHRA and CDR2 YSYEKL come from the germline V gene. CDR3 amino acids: CASSPRQGDYGYTF.

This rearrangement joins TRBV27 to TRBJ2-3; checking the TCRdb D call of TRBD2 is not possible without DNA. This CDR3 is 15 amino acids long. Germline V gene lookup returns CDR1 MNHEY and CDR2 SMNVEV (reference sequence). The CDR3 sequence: CASREGRESTDTQYF.

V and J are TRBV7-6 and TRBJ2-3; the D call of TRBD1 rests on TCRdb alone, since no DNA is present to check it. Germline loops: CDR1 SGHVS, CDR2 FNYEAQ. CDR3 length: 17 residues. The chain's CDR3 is CASSLRGQGGASDTQYF.

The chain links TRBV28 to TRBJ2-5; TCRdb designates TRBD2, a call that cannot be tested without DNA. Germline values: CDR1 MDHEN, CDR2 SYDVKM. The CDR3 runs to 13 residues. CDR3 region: CTSSRLGAETQYF.